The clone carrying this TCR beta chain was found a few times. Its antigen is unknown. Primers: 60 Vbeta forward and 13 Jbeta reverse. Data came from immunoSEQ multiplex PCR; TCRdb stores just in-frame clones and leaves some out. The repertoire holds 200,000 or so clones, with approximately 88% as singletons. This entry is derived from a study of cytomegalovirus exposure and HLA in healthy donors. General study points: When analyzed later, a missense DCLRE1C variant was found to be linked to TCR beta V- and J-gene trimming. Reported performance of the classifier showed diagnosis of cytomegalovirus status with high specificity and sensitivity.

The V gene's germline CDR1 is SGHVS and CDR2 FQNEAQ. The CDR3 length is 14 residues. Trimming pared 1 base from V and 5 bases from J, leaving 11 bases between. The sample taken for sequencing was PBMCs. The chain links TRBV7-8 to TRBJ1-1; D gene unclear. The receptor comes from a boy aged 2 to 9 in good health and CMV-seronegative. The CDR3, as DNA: TGTGCCAGCAGCTTAGATCGGACGGGAACTGAAGCTTTCTTT. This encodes CASSLDRTGTEAFF.